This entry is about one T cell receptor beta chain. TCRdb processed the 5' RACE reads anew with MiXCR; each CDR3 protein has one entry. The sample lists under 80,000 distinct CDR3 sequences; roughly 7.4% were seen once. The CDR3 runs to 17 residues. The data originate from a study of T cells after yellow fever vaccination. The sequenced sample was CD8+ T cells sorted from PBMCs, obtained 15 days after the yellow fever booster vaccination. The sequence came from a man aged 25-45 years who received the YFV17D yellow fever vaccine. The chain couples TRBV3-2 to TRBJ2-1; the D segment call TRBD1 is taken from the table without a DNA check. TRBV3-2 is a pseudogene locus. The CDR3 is CACCQGGGGFSYNEQFF. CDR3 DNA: TGTGCCTGCTGCCAAGGGGGGGGCGGCTTCTCCTACAATGAGCAGTTCTTC.